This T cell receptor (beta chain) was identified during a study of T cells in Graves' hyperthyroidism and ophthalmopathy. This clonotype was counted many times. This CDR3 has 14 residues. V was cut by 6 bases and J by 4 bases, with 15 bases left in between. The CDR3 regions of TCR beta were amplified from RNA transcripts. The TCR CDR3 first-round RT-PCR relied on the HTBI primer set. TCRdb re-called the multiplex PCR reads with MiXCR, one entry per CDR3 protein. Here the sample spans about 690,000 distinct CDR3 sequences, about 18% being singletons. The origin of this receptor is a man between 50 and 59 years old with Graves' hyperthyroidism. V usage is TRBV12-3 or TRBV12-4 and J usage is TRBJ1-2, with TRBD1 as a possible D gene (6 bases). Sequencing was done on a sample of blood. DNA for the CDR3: TGTGCCAGCAGGTCCGCCAGGGGCGGCTATGGCTACACCTTC. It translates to CASRSARGGYGYTF.